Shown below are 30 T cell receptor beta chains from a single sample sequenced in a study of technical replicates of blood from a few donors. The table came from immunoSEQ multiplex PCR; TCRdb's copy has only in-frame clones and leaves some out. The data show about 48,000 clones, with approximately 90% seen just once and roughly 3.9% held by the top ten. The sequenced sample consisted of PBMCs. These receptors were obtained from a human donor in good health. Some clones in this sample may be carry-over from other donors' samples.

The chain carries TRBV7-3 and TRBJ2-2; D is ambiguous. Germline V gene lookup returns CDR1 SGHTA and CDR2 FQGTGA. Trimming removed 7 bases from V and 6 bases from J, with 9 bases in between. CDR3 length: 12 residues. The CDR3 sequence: CASTRGSGELFF. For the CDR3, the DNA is TGTGCCAGCACCCGAGGCTCCGGGGAGCTGTTTTTT.

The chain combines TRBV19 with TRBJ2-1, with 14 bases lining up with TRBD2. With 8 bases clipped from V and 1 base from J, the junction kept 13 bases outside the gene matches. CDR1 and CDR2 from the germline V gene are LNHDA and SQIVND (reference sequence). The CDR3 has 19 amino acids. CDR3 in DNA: TGTGCCAGTCCAACCCGGGGACTAGCGGGAGTTGGGTCCTACAATGAGCAGTTCTTC. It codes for CASPTRGLAGVGSYNEQFF.

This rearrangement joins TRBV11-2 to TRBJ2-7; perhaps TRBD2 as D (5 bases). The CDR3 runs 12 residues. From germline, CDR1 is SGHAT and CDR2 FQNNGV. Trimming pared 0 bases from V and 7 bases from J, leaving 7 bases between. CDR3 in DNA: TGTGCCAGCAGCTTAGATTCGGGGGAGCAGTACTTC. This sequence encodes CASSLDSGEQYF.

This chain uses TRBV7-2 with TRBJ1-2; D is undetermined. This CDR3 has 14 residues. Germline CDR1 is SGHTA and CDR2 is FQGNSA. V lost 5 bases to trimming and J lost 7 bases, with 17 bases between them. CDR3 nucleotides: TGTGCCAGCAGCCGCAGACCGGATTCGGGTGGCTACACCTTC. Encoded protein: CASSRRPDSGGYTF.

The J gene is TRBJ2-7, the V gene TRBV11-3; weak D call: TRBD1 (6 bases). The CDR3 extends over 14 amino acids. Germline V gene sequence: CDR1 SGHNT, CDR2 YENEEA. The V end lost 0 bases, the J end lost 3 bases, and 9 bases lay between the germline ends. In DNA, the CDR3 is TGTGCCAGCAGCTTAGAGGGACAAGACTACGAGCAGTACTTC. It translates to CASSLEGQDYEQYF.

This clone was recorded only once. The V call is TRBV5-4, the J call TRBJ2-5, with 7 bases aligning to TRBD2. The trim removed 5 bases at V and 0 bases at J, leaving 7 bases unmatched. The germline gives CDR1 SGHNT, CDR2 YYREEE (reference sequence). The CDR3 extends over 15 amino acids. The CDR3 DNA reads TGTGCCAGCAGTTCTAGCGGAATGTACCAAGAGACCCAGTACTTC. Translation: CASSSSGMYQETQYF.

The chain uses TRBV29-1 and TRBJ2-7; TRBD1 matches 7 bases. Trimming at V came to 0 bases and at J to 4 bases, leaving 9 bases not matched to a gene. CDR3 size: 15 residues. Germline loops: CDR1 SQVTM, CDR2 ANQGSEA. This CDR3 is CSVEEGQGVKYEQYF. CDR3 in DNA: TGCAGCGTTGAAGAAGGGCAGGGGGTTAAATACGAGCAGTACTTC.

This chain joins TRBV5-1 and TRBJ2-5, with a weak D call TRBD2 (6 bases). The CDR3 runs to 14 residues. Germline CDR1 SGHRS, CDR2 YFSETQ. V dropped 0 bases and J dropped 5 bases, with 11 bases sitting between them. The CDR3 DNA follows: TGCGCCAGCAGCTTGGAGGGCGGGAAGGAGACCCAGTACTTC. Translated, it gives CASSLEGGKETQYF.

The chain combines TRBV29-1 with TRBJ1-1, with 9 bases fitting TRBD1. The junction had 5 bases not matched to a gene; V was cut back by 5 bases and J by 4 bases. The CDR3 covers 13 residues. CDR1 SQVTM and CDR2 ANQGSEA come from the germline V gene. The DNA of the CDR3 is TGCAGCGTTCGACAGGGGGTGGTCACTGAAGCTTTCTTT. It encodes CSVRQGVVTEAFF.

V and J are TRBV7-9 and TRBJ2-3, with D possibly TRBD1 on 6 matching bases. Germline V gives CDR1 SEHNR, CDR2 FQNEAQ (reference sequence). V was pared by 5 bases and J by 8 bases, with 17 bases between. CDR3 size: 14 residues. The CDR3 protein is CASSQTGDRGTQYF. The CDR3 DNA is TGTGCCAGCAGCCAGACAGGTGATAGGGGTACGCAGTATTTT.

CDR3 sequence (DNA): TGTGCCAGCAGCCAGGAGGGACGGCGGGGCTACACCTTC. Encoded protein: CASSQEGRRGYTF. The genes are TRBV4-2 and TRBJ1-2; D is possibly TRBD1 (5 bases). Germline values: CDR1 LGHNA, CDR2 YNFKEQ. The CDR3 contains 13 residues. Trimming removed 3 bases from V and 8 bases from J, with 13 bases in between.

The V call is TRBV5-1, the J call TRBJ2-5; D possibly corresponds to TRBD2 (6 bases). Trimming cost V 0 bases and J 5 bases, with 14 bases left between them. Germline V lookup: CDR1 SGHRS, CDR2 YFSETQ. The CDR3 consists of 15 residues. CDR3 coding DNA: TGCGCCAGCAGCTTGGGGAGGGGTGGATCGGAGACCCAGTACTTC. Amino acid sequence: CASSLGRGGSETQYF.

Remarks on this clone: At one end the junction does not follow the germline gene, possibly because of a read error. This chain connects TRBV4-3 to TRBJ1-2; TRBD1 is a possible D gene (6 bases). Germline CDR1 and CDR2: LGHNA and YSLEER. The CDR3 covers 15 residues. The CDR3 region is CASRQEARGSYGYTF. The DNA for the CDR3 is TGCGCCAGCAGGCAAGAGGCTAGGGGGAGCTATGGCTACACCTTC.

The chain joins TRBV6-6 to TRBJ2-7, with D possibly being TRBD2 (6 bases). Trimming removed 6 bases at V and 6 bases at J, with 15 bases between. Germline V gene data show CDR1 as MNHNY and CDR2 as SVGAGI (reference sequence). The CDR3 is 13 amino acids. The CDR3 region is CASSIGGRFEQYF. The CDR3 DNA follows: TGTGCCAGCAGCATTGGAGGGCGTTTCGAGCAGTACTTC.

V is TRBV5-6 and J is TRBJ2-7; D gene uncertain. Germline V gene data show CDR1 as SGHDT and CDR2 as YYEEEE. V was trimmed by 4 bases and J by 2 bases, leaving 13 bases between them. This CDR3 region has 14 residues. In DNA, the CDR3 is TGTGCCAGCAGCAGCCTCTCGGTTCCCTACGAGCAGTACTTC. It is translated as CASSSLSVPYEQYF.

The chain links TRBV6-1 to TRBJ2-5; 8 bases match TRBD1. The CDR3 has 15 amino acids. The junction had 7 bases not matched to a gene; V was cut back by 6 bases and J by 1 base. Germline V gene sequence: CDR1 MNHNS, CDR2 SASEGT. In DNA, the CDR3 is TGTGCCAGCAGACGACAGGGGACCACCCAAGAGACCCAGTACTTC. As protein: CASRRQGTTQETQYF.

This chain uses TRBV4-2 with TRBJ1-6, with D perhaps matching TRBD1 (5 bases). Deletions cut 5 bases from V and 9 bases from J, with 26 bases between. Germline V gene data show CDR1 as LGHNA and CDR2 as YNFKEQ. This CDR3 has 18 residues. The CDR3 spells CASSKGWYSEATGSPLHF. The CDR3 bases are TGTGCCAGCAGCAAGGGGTGGTACAGCGAAGCGACGGGTTCACCCCTCCACTTT.

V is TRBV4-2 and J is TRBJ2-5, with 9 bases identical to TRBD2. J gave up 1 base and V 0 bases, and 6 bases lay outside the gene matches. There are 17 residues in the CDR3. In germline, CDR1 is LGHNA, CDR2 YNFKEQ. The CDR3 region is CASSQDGAGGFQETQYF. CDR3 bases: TGTGCCAGCAGCCAAGATGGAGCGGGGGGATTCCAAGAGACCCAGTACTTC.

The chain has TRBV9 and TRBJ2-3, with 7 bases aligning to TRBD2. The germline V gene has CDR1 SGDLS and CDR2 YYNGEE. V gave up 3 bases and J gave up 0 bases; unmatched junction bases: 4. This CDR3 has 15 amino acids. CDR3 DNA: TGTGCCAGCAGCGAAGCGGGAACTAGCACAGATACGCAGTATTTT. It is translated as CASSEAGTSTDTQYF.

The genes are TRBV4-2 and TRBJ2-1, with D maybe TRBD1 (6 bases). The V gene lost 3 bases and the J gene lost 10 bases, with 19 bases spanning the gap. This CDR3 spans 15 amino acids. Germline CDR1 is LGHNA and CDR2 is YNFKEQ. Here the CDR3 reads CASSHLGRGSGEQFF. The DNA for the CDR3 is TGTGCCAGCAGCCATCTGGGCAGGGGATCGGGGGAGCAGTTCTTC.

The CDR3 region has the DNA TGCAGCGTTCTTCAGGGGGCTAACTATGGCTACACCTTC. It codes for CSVLQGANYGYTF. The J gene is TRBJ1-2, the V gene TRBV29-1; TRBD1 aligns across 7 bases. J was trimmed by 0 bases and V by 5 bases; bases with no gene match: 3. The CDR3 totals 13 residues. Germline CDR1 and CDR2: SQVTM and ANQGSEA.

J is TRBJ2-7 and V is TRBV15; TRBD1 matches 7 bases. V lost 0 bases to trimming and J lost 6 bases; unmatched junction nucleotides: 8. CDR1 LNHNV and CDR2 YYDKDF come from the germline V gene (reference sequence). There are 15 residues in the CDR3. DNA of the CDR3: TGTGCCACCAGCAGAGATCCCAACAGGGGACCCGAGCAGTACTTC. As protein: CATSRDPNRGPEQYF.

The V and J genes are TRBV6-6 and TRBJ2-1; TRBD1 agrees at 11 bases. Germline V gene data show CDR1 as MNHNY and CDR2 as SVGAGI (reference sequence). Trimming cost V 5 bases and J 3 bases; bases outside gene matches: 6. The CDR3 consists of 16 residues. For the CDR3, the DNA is TGTGCCAGCAGTCCCGGGACAGGGGGGGTCTACAATGAGCAGTTCTTC. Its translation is CASSPGTGGVYNEQFF.

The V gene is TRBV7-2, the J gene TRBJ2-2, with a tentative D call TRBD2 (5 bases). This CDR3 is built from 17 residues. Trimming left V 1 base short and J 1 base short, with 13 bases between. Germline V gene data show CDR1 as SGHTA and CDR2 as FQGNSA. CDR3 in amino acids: CASSLGVSGLNTGELFF. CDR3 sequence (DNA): TGTGCCAGCAGCTTAGGTGTGAGCGGACTGAACACCGGGGAGCTGTTTTTT.

CDR3 sequence (DNA): TGTGCCCGAGGACAGGGGGAGACCCAGTACTTC. Its protein product is CARGQGETQYF. The chain carries TRBV30 and TRBJ2-5, with 9 bases fitting TRBD1. The ends lost 8 bases at V and 5 bases at J; junction bases unmatched: 3. The germline gives CDR1 GTSNPN, CDR2 SVGIG (reference sequence). This CDR3 has 11 amino acids.

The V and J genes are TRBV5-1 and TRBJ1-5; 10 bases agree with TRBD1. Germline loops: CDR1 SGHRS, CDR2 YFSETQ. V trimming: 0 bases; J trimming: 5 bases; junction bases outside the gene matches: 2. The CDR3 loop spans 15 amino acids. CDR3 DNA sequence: TGCGCCAGCAGCTTGGAAGGGACAGGGGATCAGCCCCAGCATTTT. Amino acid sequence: CASSLEGTGDQPQHF.

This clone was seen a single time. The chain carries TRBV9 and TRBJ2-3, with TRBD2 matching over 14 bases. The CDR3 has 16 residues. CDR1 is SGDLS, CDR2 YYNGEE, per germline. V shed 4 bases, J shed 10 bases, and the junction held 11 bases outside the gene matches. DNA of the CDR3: TGTGCCAGCAGCTCGGACTTAGGGACTAGCGGGAGAGCGCAGTATTTT. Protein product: CASSSDLGTSGRAQYF. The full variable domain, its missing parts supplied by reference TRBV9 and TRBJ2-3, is DSGVTQTPKHLITATGQRVTLRCSPRSGDLSVYWYQQSLDQGLQFLIQYYNGEERAKGNILERFSAQQFPDLHSELNLSSLELGDSALYFCASSSDLGTSGRAQYFGPGTRLTVL.

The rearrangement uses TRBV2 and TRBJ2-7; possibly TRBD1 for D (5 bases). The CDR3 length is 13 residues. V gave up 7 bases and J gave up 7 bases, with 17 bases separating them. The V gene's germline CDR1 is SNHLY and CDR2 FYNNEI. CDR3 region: CASTLWVAGEQYF. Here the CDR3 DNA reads TGTGCCAGCACCCTCTGGGTAGCAGGGGAGCAGTACTTC.

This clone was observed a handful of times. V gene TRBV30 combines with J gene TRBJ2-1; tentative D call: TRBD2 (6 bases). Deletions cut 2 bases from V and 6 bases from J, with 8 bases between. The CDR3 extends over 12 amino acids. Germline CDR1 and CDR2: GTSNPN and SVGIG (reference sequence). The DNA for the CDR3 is TGTGCCTGGAGTTTCGGGGGCAATGAGCAGTTCTTC. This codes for CAWSFGGNEQFF.

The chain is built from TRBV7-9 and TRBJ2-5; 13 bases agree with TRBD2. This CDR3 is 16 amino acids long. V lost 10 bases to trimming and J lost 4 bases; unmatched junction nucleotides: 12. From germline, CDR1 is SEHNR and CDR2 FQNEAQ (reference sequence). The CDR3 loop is CATRKLAGGARETQYF. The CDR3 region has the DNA TGTGCCACCAGGAAACTAGCGGGGGGGGCCAGAGAGACCCAGTACTTC.